This T cell receptor beta chain comes out of a study of technical replicates of blood from several donors. Clones were sequenced by immunoSEQ multiplex PCR, and TCRdb holds only the in-frame ones, with some missing. This repertoire shows about 83,000 clones, around 95% found once; its top ten account for about 0.25%. The CDR3 has 12 residues. The germline CDR1 and CDR2 sequences are MNHEY and SVGAGI. The V segment lost 5 bases and the J segment 5 bases; nucleotides outside the gene matches: 1. The origin of this receptor is a human donor in good health. The rearrangement uses TRBV6-5 and TRBJ1-1; 8 nucleotides match TRBD1. Sequencing was done on a sample of T cells isolated from PBMCs. This CDR3 reads CASSRTGTEAFF. The DNA for the CDR3 is TGTGCCAGCAGTCGGACAGGGACTGAAGCTTTCTTT.